This paragraph reports one T cell receptor beta chain. This sample is part of a study of CD8 T cells in ankylosing spondylitis. TCRdb independently ran MiXCR on the 5' RACE reads; one entry per CDR3 protein. The table includes 350,000 or so distinct CDR3 sequences, around 15% detected once. CDR1 and CDR2 (germline): SGHAT, FQNNGV. The CDR3 consists of 12 residues. The germline V and J ends were trimmed by 0 bases and 9 bases, with 6 bases remaining between them. V and J are TRBV11-2 and TRBJ1-3; D call uncertain. This receptor was obtained from a male donor with ankylosing spondylitis or in good health (not recorded which). Sequencing input: blood, either unsorted or a sorted T cell fraction (not recorded which). The DNA for the CDR3 is TGTGCCAGCAGCTTAGAGGGAGGCACCATATATTTT. Protein: CASSLEGGTIYF.